These 5 T cell receptor beta chains were sequenced from one sample in a study of CD8 T cells in ankylosing spondylitis. Study results and limitations: Characteristic, it appeared, of ankylosing spondylitis blood was a TCR beta motif of eight highly homologous variants.

Antigen specificity for these receptors is unknown. MiXCR, run by TCRdb on the 5' RACE reads, gives a single entry per CDR3 protein. The profile shows under 850,000 distinct CDR3 sequences, around 20% of them singletons. Sequencing was done on a sample of blood, either unsorted or a sorted T cell fraction (not recorded which). Receptor source: a male donor with ankylosing spondylitis.

Only a few counts were recorded for this clonotype. The chain joins TRBV18 to TRBJ1-5; 9 nucleotides line up with TRBD1. V trimming: 4 bases; J trimming: 6 bases; junction bases outside the gene matches: 4. The germline V gene has CDR1 KGHSH and CDR2 LQKENI. The CDR3 has 14 amino acids. CDR3 nucleotides: TGTGCCAGCTCACTAGGGACAGGGACTCAGCCCCAGCATTTT. Translation: CASSLGTGTQPQHF.

This clonotype was counted a single time. The chain carries TRBV29-1 and TRBJ2-1, with 9 bases that match TRBD2. The CDR3 runs 11 residues. The germline CDR1 and CDR2 sequences are SQVTM and ANQGSEA. Trimming took 1 base from V and 15 from J; bases not matched to a gene: 4. The CDR3 region has the DNA TGCAGCGTTGAAGGACTAGCGGAGGGGTTCTTC. Amino acids: CSVEGLAEGFF.

This clonotype was detected a few times. This rearrangement joins TRBV15 to TRBJ2-5; TRBD2 matches at 12 bases. The germline CDR1 and CDR2 sequences are LNHNV and YYDKDF (reference sequence). With V trimmed by 0 bases and J by 4 bases, 0 bases remained unmatched. This CDR3 region has 15 residues. The CDR3 region has the DNA TGTGCCACCAGCAGAGAACTAGCGGGAGGAGAGACCCAGTACTTC. Translated: CATSRELAGGETQYF.

The chain has TRBV4-1 and TRBJ2-2; D is tentatively TRBD1 or TRBD2 (6 bases each). CDR1 is MGHRA and CDR2 is YSYEKL in the germline V gene. CDR3 length: 17 amino acids. Deletions cut 1 base from V and 2 bases from J, with 14 bases between. The CDR3 coding sequence is TGCGCCAGCAGCCAAGGACACGGGGGCCAAAACACCGGGGAGCTGTTTTTT. Protein product: CASSQGHGGQNTGELFF.

The chain links TRBV28 to TRBJ2-7; D may be TRBD1 (8 bases). The CDR3 extends over 16 amino acids. Trimming removed 3 bases at V and 0 bases at J, with 15 bases between. From germline, CDR1 is MDHEN and CDR2 SYDVKM. The CDR3 sequence is CASSFAGGGSSYEQYF. For the CDR3, the DNA is TGTGCCAGCAGTTTTGCAGGGGGCGGGAGCTCCTACGAGCAGTACTTC.